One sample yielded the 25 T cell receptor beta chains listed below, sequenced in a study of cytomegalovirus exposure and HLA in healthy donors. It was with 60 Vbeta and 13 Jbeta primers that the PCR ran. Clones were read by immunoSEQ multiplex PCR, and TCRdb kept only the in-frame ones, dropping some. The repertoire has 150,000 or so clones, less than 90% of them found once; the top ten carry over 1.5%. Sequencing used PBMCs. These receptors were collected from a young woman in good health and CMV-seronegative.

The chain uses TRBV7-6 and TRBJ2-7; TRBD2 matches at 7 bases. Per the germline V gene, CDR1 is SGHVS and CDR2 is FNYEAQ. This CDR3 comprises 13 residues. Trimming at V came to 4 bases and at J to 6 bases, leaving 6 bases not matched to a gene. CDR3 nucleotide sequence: TGTGCCAGCAGCTGGGGGGGTGGCCCCGAGCAGTACTTC. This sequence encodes CASSWGGGPEQYF.

DNA of the CDR3: TGTGCCAGTAGTATACCCGACAGGGTGGATTCACCCCTCCACTTT. Translating it yields CASSIPDRVDSPLHF. V gene TRBV19 combines with J gene TRBJ1-6, with 7 bases fitting TRBD1. This CDR3 is built from 15 residues. The J segment lost 8 bases and the V segment lost 2 bases, leaving 6 bases of the junction unmatched. Germline V gives CDR1 LNHDA, CDR2 SQIVND (reference sequence).

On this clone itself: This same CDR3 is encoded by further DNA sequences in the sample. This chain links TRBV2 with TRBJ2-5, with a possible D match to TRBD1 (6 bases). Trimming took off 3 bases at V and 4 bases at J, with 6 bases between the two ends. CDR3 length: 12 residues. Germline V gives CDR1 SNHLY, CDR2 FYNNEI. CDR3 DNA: TGTGCCAGCAGTGACAGGGGAGAGACCCAGTACTTC. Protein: CASSDRGETQYF.

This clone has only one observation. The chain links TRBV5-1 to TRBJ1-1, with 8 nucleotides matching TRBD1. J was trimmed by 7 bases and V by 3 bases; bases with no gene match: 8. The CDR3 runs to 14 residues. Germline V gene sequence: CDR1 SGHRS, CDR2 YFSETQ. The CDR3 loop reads CASSSLSGQVEAFF. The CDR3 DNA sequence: TGCGCCAGCAGCTCCCTCTCGGGACAGGTTGAAGCTTTCTTT. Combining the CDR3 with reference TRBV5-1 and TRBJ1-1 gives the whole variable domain KAGVTQTPRYLIKTRGQQVTLSCSPISGHRSVSWYQQTPGQGLQFLFEYFSETQRNKGNFPGRFSGRQFSNSRSEMNVSTLELGDSALYLCASSSLSGQVEAFFGQGTRLTVV.

The CDR3 loop reads CASGPHGRNTEAFF. Written as DNA, the CDR3 is TGTGCTAGTGGTCCCCATGGCCGGAACACTGAAGCTTTCTTT. This chain joins TRBV12-5 and TRBJ1-1; D is ambiguous. Germline V CDR1 and CDR2: LGHNT, FRNRAP. V was cut by 5 bases and J by 1 base, with 11 bases left in between. The CDR3 consists of 14 residues.

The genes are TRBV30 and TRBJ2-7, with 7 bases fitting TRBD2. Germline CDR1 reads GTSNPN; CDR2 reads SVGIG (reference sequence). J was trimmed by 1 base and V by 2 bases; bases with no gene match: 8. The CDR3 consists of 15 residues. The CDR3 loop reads CAWSRGERRSYEQYF. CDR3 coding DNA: TGTGCCTGGAGTCGGGGGGAGAGGCGGTCCTACGAGCAGTACTTC.

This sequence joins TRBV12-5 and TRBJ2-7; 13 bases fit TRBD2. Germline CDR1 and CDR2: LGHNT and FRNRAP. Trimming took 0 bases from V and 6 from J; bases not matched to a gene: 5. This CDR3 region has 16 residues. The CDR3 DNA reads TGTGCTAGTGGTTTGGTACTAGCGGGAGGGGGTAGCGAGCAGTACTTC. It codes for CASGLVLAGGGSEQYF.

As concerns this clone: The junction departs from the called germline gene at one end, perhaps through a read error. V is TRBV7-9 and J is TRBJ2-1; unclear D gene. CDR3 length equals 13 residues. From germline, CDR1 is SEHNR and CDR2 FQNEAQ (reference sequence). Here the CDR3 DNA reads TGTTCCAGCAGCTTTCAGAGGTCGGATGAGCAGTTCTTC. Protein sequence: CSSSFQRSDEQFF.

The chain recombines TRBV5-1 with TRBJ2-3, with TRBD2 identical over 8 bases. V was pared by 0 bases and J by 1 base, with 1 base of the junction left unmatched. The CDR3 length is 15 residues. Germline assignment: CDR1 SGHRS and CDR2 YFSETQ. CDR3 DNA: TGCGCCAGCAGCTTGGACGGGGGGGGCACAGATACGCAGTATTTT. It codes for CASSLDGGGTDTQYF.

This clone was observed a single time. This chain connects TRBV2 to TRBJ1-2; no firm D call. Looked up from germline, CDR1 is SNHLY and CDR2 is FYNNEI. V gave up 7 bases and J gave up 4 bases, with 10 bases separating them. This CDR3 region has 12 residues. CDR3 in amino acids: CASKEQTYGYTF. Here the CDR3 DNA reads TGTGCCAGCAAGGAACAGACCTATGGCTACACCTTC.

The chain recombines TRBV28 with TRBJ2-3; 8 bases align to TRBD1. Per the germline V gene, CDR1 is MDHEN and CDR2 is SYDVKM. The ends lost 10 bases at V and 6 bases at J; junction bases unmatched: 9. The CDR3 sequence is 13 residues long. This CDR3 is CATTGVFVDTQYF. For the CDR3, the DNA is TGTGCCACGACAGGGGTTTTTGTGGATACGCAGTATTTT. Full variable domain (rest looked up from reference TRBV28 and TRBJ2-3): DVKVTQSSRYLVKRTGEKVFLECVQDMDHENMFWYRQDPGLGLRLIYFSYDVKMKEKGDIPEGYSVSREKKERFSLILESASTNQTSMYLCATTGVFVDTQYFGPGTRLTVL.

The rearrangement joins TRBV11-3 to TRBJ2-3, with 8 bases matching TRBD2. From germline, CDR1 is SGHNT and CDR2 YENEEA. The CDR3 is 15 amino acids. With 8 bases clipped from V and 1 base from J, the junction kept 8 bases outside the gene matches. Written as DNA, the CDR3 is TGTGCCAGCTACCCCGGGGGGGGATGCACAGATACGCAGTATTTT. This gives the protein CASYPGGGCTDTQYF.

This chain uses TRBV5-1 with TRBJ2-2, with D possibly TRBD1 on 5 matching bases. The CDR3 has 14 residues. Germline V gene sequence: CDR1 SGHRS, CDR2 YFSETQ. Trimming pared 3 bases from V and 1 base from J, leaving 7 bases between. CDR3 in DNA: TGCGCCAGCAGCTCCACAGGGAACACCGGGGAGCTGTTTTTT. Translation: CASSSTGNTGELFF.

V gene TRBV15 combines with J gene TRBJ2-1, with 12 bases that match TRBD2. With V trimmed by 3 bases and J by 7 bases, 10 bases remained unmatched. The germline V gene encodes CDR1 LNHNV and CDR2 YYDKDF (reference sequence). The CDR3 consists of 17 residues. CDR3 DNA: TGTGCCACCAGCAGGAAGGCACTAGCGGGAGGTTGGAATGAGCAGTTCTTC. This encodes CATSRKALAGGWNEQFF.

DNA of the CDR3: TGTGCCAGCAGCCCGACTAGGATCGGCGAGCAGTACTTC. Protein product: CASSPTRIGEQYF. The V call is TRBV9, the J call TRBJ2-7; D is perhaps TRBD2 (6 bases). This CDR3 contains 13 residues. The V end was cut by 4 bases, the J end by 6 bases, with 14 bases between. Germline-derived CDR1 and CDR2 are SGDLS and YYNGEE.

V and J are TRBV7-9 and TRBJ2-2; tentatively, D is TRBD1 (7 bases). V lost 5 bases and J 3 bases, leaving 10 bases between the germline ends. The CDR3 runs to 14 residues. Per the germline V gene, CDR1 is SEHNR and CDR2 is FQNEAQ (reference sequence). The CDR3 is CASSAGGYTGELFF. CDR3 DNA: TGTGCCAGCAGCGCAGGGGGGTACACCGGGGAGCTGTTTTTT. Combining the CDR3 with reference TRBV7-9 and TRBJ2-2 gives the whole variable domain DTGVSQNPRHKITKRGQNVTFRCDPISEHNRLYWYRQTLGQGPEFLTYFQNEAQLEKSRLLSDRFSAERPKGSFSTLEIQRTEQGDSAMYLCASSAGGYTGELFFGEGSRLTVL.

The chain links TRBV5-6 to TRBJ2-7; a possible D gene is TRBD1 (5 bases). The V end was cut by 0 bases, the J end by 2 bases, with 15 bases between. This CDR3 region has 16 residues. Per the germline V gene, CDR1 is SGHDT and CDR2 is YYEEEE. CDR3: CASSLAAGPTPYEQYF. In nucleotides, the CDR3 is TGTGCCAGCAGCTTGGCGGCAGGGCCCACACCCTACGAGCAGTACTTC.

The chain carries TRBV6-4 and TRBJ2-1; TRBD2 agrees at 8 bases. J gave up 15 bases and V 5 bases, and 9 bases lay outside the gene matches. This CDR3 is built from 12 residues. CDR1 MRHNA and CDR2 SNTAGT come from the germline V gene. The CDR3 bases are TGTGCCAGCAGTATCAGCGGGAGCCCCCCGTTCTTC. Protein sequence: CASSISGSPPFF.

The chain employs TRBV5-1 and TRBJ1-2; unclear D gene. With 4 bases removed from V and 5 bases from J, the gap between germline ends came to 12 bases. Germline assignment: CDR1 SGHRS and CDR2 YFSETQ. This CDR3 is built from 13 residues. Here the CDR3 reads CASSIRERYGYTF. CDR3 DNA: TGCGCCAGCAGCATAAGGGAGCGTTATGGCTACACCTTC.

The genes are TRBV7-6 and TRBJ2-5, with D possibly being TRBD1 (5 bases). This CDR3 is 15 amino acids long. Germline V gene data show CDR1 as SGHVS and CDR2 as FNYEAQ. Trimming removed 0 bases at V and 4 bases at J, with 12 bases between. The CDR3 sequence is CASSLAGGAPETQYF. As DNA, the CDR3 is TGTGCCAGCAGCTTAGCGGGTGGGGCACCAGAGACCCAGTACTTC.

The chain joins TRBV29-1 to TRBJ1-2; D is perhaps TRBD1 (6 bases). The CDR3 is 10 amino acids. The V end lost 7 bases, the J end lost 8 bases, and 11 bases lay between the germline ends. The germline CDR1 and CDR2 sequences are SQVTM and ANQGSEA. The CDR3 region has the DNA TGCAGCGACCACAGGGACGGCTACACCTTC. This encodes CSDHRDGYTF.

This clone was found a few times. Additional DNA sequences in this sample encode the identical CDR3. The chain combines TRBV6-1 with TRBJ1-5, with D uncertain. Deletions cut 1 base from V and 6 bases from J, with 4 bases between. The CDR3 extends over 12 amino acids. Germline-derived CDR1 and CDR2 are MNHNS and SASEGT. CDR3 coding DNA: TGTGCCAGCAGTGAAGTCAGTCAGCCCCAGCATTTT. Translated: CASSEVSQPQHF.

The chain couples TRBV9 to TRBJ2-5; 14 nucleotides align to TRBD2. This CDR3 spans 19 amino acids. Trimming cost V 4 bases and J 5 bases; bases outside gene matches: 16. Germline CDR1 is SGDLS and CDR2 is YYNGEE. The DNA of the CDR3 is TGTGCCAGCAGCCCAAACCCGACTAGCGGGGGGGCGGGAGGGGAGACCCAGTACTTC. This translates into CASSPNPTSGGAGGETQYF.

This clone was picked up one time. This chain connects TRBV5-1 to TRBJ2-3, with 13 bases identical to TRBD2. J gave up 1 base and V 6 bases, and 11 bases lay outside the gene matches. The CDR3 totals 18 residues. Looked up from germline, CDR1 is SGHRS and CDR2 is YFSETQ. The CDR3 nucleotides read TGCGCCAGCACCCTACTAGCGGGAGGGCCCGGGGGCACAGATACGCAGTATTTT. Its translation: CASTLLAGGPGGTDTQYF.

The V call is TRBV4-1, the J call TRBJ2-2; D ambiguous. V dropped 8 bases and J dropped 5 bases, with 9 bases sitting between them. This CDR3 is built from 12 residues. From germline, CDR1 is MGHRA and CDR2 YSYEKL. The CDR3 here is CASVAWTGELFF. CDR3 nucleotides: TGCGCCAGCGTAGCTTGGACCGGGGAGCTGTTTTTT.